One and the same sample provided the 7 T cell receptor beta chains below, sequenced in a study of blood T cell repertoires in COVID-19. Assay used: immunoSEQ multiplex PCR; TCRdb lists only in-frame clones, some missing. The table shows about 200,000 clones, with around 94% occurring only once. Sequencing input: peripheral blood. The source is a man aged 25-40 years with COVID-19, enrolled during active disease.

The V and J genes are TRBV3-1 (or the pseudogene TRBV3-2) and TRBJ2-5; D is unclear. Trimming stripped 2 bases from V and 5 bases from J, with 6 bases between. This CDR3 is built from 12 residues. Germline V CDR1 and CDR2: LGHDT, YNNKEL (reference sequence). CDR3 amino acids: CASSQHTETQYF. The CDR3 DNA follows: TGTGCCAGCAGCCAACACACGGAGACCCAGTACTTC.

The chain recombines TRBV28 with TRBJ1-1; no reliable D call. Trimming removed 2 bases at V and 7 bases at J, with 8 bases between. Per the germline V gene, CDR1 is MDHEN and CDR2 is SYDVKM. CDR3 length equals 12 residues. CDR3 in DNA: TGTGCCAGCAGTTTACTGATCGGTGAAGCTTTCTTT. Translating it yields CASSLLIGEAFF.

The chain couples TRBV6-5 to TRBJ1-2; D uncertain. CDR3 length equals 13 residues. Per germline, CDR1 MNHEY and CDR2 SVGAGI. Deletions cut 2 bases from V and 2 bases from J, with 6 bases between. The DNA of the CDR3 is TGTGCCAGCAGTTACGAGGCCAACTATGGCTACACCTTC. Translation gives CASSYEANYGYTF.

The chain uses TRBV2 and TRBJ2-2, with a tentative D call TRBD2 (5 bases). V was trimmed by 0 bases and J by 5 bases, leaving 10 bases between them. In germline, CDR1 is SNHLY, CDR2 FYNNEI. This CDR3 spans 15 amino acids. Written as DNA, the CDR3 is TGTGCCAGCAGTGAAGCGGAGACTAAGACCGGGGAGCTGTTTTTT. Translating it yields CASSEAETKTGELFF.

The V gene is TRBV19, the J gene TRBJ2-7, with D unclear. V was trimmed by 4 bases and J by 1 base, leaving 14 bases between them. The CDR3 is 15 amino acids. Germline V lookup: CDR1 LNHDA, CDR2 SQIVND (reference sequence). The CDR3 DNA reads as TGTGCCAGTAGTAGAGGCACCGTACGATCCTACGAGCAGTACTTC. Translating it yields CASSRGTVRSYEQYF. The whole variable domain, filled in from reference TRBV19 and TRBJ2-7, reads DGGITQSPKYLFRKEGQNVTLSCEQNLNHDAMYWYRQDPGQGLRLIYYSQIVNDFQKGDIAEGYSVSREKKESFPLTVTSAQKNPTAFYLCASSRGTVRSYEQYFGPGTRLTVT.

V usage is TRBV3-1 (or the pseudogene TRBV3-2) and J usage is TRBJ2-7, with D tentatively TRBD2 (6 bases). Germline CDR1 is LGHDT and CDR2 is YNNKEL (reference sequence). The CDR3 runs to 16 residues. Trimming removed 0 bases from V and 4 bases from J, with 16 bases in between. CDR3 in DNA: TGTGCCAGCAGCCAAGATCAGAGTGGGGGGATATACGAGCAGTACTTC. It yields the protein CASSQDQSGGIYEQYF.

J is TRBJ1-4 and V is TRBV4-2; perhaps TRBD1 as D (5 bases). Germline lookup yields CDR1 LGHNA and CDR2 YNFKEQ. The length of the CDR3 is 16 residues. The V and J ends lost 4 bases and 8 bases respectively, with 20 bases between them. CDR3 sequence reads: CASSPGWGGTGEKLFF. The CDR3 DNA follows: TGTGCCAGCAGCCCGGGATGGGGGGGGACTGGGGAAAAACTGTTTTTT.